The rows below give T cell receptor beta chains drawn from one sample of a study of cytomegalovirus exposure and HLA in healthy donors. The table came from immunoSEQ multiplex PCR; TCRdb's copy has only in-frame clones and leaves some out. The sample carries 200,000 or so clones, over 65% recorded once. Sequencing was carried out using PBMCs. These TCRs come from a woman aged 25 to 39 in good health and CMV-seronegative. Both conserved end residues are part of each CDR3. The D gene is left open where the match is weak. Clone size is not always given. Where it is, it says once, few, many or a class for expanded clones.

v_gene,abundance,j_gene,d_gene,CDR3nt,CDR3aa
TRBV12-5,once,TRBJ1-3,TRBD1,TGTGCTAGTGGTTGGGGGACAGGCAGTGGAAACACCATATATTTT,CASGWGTGSGNTIYF
TRBV2,NA,TRBJ2-1,TRBD2,TGTGCCAGCAGTGATGGACTAGCGGGAGGGTACAATGAGCAGTTCTTC,CASSDGLAGGYNEQFF
TRBV13,NA,TRBJ2-1,NA,TGTGCCAGCAGCGTCCACCCAGAAAATGAGCAGTTCTTC,CASSVHPENEQFF
TRBV7-9,NA,TRBJ2-7,TRBD1,TGTTCCAGCAGCTTAGCGACAGGGTTTTCCTACGAGCAGTACTTC,CSSSLATGFSYEQYF
TRBV6-1,NA,TRBJ1-2,TRBD1,TGTGCCAGCCGGGACAGAGACTATGGCTACACCTTC,CASRDRDYGYTF
TRBV18,NA,TRBJ1-5,NA,TGTGCCAGCTCCCCACAGGGAGCTGGACAGCCCCAGCATTTT,CASSPQGAGQPQHF
TRBV18,NA,TRBJ1-5,TRBD1,TGTGCCAGCTCGGATCAAACAGGGGGCCGTGATCAGCCCCAGCATTTT,CASSDQTGGRDQPQHF
TRBV7-9,NA,TRBJ2-5,TRBD2,TGTGCCAGCAGCTTAGTGCAGGGAGGGGAGACCCAGTACTTC,CASSLVQGGETQYF
TRBV5-4,NA,TRBJ1-1,NA,TGTGCCAGCAGCTTGGCACCGGCAGACTATAACACTGAAGCTTTCTTT,CASSLAPADYNTEAFF
TRBV2,NA,TRBJ1-3,TRBD1,TGTGCCAGCAAAGGGACAGACTCTGGAAACACCATATATTTT,CASKGTDSGNTIYF
TRBV30,NA,TRBJ2-5,NA,TGTGCCTGGAGTGTTCGAGAGACCCAGTACTTC,CAWSVRETQYF
TRBV6-5,NA,TRBJ1-1,NA,TGTGCCAGTAGTTACGGCCGGGACATTGAAGCTTTCTTT,CASSYGRDIEAFF
TRBV6-5,once,TRBJ1-2,TRBD1,TGTGCCAGCAGCCTGACAGGGGGCGACTATGGCTACACCTTC,CASSLTGGDYGYTF
TRBV5-1,NA,TRBJ1-2,NA,TGCGCCAGCAGTTGGCAGGGAGGTTCTGGCTACACCTTC,CASSWQGGSGYTF
TRBV7-9,NA,TRBJ1-1,NA,TGTGCCAGCAGCTTAATGGAGGGCTGGAACACTGAAGCTTTCTTT,CASSLMEGWNTEAFF
TRBV2,NA,TRBJ2-7,TRBD1,TGTGCCAGCAGTGGACAGGGACCCTACGAGCAGTACTTC,CASSGQGPYEQYF
TRBV29-1,once,TRBJ2-3,NA,TGCAGCGGGGGGAGGTCCGGCAGCACAGATACGCAGTATTTT,CSGGRSGSTDTQYF
TRBV19,NA,TRBJ1-2,TRBD1,TGTGCCAGTACCGAGTACCATCCGGGACAGGGTTTAGGCTACACCTTC,CASTEYHPGQGLGYTF
TRBV5-1,NA,TRBJ2-1,NA,TGCGCCAGCAGCTTGGATACGGGAGTTCCCTACAATGAGCAGTTCTTC,CASSLDTGVPYNEQFF
TRBV27,NA,TRBJ2-7,NA,TGTGCCAGCAGTGTCTCGGACTCCTACGAGCAGTACTTC,CASSVSDSYEQYF
TRBV27,NA,TRBJ2-3,TRBD1,TGTGCCAGCAGTTTGTTAACAGGGGGCTATAGCACAGATACGCAGTATTTT,CASSLLTGGYSTDTQYF
TRBV11-3,NA,TRBJ2-1,TRBD2,TGTGCCAGCAGCCCGGGGGGGGTGTACAATGAGCAGTTCTTC,CASSPGGVYNEQFF
TRBV7-3,NA,TRBJ2-1,TRBD2,TGTGCCAGCAGCCCGGGACTAGCGGGCGAGCAGTTCTTC,CASSPGLAGEQFF
TRBV5-6,few,TRBJ2-5,TRBD1,TGTGCCAGCAGCTCAATTCGGACAGGGGATGGGGAGACCCAGTACTTC,CASSSIRTGDGETQYF
TRBV5-6,few,TRBJ2-7,TRBD2,TGTGCCAGCAGCTCCGGGAAGGGACTAGCGGGGCTCTCCTACGAGCAGTACTTC,CASSSGKGLAGLSYEQYF
TRBV5-4,NA,TRBJ2-5,NA,TGTGCCAGCAGCTATGACAACCGGGAGACCCAGTACTTC,CASSYDNRETQYF
TRBV18,NA,TRBJ2-1,TRBD1,TGTGCCAGCTCGCCCGACAGGGGGAATGAGCAGTTCTTC,CASSPDRGNEQFF
TRBV6-5,once,TRBJ1-4,NA,TGTGCCAGCATCCAACCCGGAGTGAGTGAAAAACTGTTTTTT,CASIQPGVSEKLFF
TRBV10-3,NA,TRBJ1-2,TRBD1,TGTGCCATCAGGCCGGGACAGGGAACTGGGGGTGGCTACACCTTC,CAIRPGQGTGGGYTF
TRBV11-1,once,TRBJ2-4,NA,TGTGCCAGCAGCTTAGTGGGCAGGGGCGGAAACATTCAGTACTTC,CASSLVGRGGNIQYF
TRBV2,few,TRBJ1-4,NA,TGTGCCAGCAGTGCGTATTCACTACTTTCAACTAATGAAAAACTGTTTTTT,CASSAYSLLSTNEKLFF
TRBV27,NA,TRBJ1-5,TRBD1,TGTGCCAGCAGTTCGGCAGGGGGGTTTATTCAGCCCCAGCATTTT,CASSSAGGFIQPQHF
TRBV28,NA,TRBJ2-7,NA,TGTGCCAGCAGTTTTGGGAGATCCTACGAGCAGTACTTC,CASSFGRSYEQYF
TRBV7-2,NA,TRBJ2-5,NA,TGTGCCAGCAGCCCCCGCCCTAGGTCCGATCTCCAAGAGACCCAGTACTTC,CASSPRPRSDLQETQYF
TRBV5-4,NA,TRBJ2-5,TRBD2,TGTGCCAGCAGCTTAAGCGGGGAAGAGACCCAGTACTTC,CASSLSGEETQYF
TRBV28,NA,TRBJ2-1,NA,TGTGCAATCACTAGGGGGGGGAAGAATGAGCAGTTCTTC,CAITRGGKNEQFF
TRBV2,few,TRBJ2-4,TRBD1,TGTGCCAGCTTGGATGACAGGGTGTTAGCCAAAAACATTCAGTACTTC,CASLDDRVLAKNIQYF
TRBV21-1,once,TRBJ1-2,NA,TGTGCCAGCAGCAAATCGGGGTATGGCTACACCTTC,CASSKSGYGYTF
TRBV5-1,NA,TRBJ1-1,TRBD1,TGCGCCAGCAGGCCAGGGACAGGCACCAGGAACACTGAAGCTTTCTTT,CASRPGTGTRNTEAFF
TRBV6-6,NA,TRBJ2-7,NA,TGTGCCAGCAGTTACTCGTGGCAGTACGAGCAGTACTTC,CASSYSWQYEQYF
TRBV4-2,NA,TRBJ2-1,TRBD2,TGTGCCAGCAGCCAACTCGGCGCTAGCGGGAGCTCCTACAATGAGCAGTTCTTC,CASSQLGASGSSYNEQFF
TRBV7-9,NA,TRBJ1-6,TRBD1,TGTGCCAGCAGCTCAGACAGGGAGTTTTATAATTCACCCCTCCACTTT,CASSSDREFYNSPLHF